These T cell receptor beta chains were read from a single sample in a study of control samples from healthy donors and cancer patients. Only in-frame clones appear in the TCRdb table, and some are missing; sequencing was by immunoSEQ multiplex PCR. The sample lists tens of thousands of clones, approximately 94% seen once, with less than 6% in the top ten. The sample comprised blood. Receptors originate from a young woman in good health. Each CDR3 is given with its conserved first and last residue.

V: TRBV7-9
CDR3: CASRTERSNEKLFF

V: TRBV25-1
CDR3: CASSPETGGYTF

V: TRBV6-4
CDR3: CASTPGQGGTDTQYF

V: TRBV1
CDR3: CTSSQGGTGRSGLDGQFF

V: TRBV6-2/TRBV6-3
CDR3: CASSSPFGGSRTGELFF

V: TRBV29-1
CDR3: CSVVPTGGTYGYTF

V: TRBV5-6
CDR3: CASSPWDGMNPYGYTF

V: TRBV6-5
CDR3: CASKTRTGGRDEQFF

V: TRBV6-1
CDR3: CASSERSQPQHF

V: TRBV9
CDR3: CASSSPGLAGGGTGELFF

V: TRBV18
CDR3: CASSPGQEREKLFF

V: TRBV25-1
CDR3: CASTDGGGPGNTIYF

V: TRBV3-1/TRBV3-2
CDR3: CASSPLPRGNYGYTF

V: TRBV9
CDR3: CASSATGYSNQPQHF

V: TRBV5-4
CDR3: CASSLVAGTLSGNTIYF

V: TRBV19
CDR3: CASGTGTYGYTF

V: TRBV9
CDR3: CASSAENEKLFF

V: TRBV4-3
CDR3: CASSHNGGGEEKLFF

V: TRBV5-4
CDR3: CASSPPGKGNTGELFF

V: TRBV5-1
CDR3: CASSPQYGGGYNEQFF

V: TRBV4-1
CDR3: CASSQESTLNTEAFF

V: TRBV5-1
CDR3: CASSLDGMNTEAFF

V: TRBV27
CDR3: CASRGLNDGETQYF

V: TRBV25-1
CDR3: CASSELGGGDSLLF